The 24 T cell receptor beta chains below come from one sample, sequenced in a study of T-cell reconstitution after alpha-beta-depleted transplantation in children. For TCRbeta, the library was prepared with unique molecular identifiers. A single record per CDR3 protein comes from TCRdb applying MiXCR to the PCR reads. This sample has almost 400,000 distinct CDR3 sequences, with roughly 22% found just once. The sequenced sample was PBMCs from the stem cell graft donor, obtained from the stem cell graft. Every receptor here comes from a human donor who donated a stem cell graft to a child with acute myeloid leukemia.

The CDR3 sequence is CASSYSSGNQPQHF. DNA of the CDR3: TGTGCCAGCAGTTACTCATCGGGGAATCAGCCCCAGCATTTT. The V call is TRBV6-5, the J call TRBJ1-5; D remains ambiguous. Trimming stripped 0 bases from V and 4 bases from J, with 7 bases between. CDR1 and CDR2 from the germline V gene are MNHEY and SVGAGI. The CDR3 is 14 amino acids.

The table lists this clonotype with a few counts. The chain uses TRBV4-1 and TRBJ2-3, with 10 bases lining up with TRBD1. The germline CDR1 and CDR2 sequences are MGHRA and YSYEKL. This CDR3 spans 17 amino acids. V gave up 0 bases and J gave up 2 bases; unmatched junction bases: 5. The CDR3 coding sequence is TGCGCCAGCAGCCAAGAGAGACAGGGGGCTTACACAGATACGCAGTATTTT. This translates into CASSQERQGAYTDTQYF.

This clonotype has only a few counts. V gene TRBV10-3 combines with J gene TRBJ2-4; 8 bases agree with TRBD2. CDR3 size: 15 residues. Trimming removed 9 bases from V and 1 base from J; junction bases left unmatched: 8. Germline CDR1 is ENHRY and CDR2 is SYGVKD. CDR3 residues: CAIAAGVGAKNIQYF. CDR3 sequence (DNA): TGTGCCATAGCAGCGGGAGTCGGGGCCAAAAACATTCAGTACTTC.

At least ten counts were recorded for this clonotype. The chain links TRBV12-3 or TRBV12-4 to TRBJ2-3; D unclear. The CDR3 is 14 amino acids. V was trimmed by 6 bases and J by 0 bases, leaving 10 bases between them. CDR3 amino acids: CASSFGTSTDTQYF. The CDR3, as DNA: TGTGCCAGCAGCTTTGGTACTAGCACAGATACGCAGTATTTT.

In DNA, the CDR3 is TGTGCCAGCAGTCTCCCTCGGGGGCTTCAAGAGACCCAGTACTTC. Protein product: CASSLPRGLQETQYF. The chain has TRBV7-9 and TRBJ2-5; the D call may be TRBD1 or TRBD2 (6 bases each). This CDR3 has 15 residues. Germline lookup yields CDR1 SEHNR and CDR2 FQNEAQ (reference sequence). The V end lost 6 bases, the J end lost 2 bases, and 16 bases lay between the germline ends.

This chain joins TRBV12-3 or TRBV12-4 and TRBJ1-2; the match to TRBD1 covers 7 bases. Losses at the gene ends were 5 bases for V and 3 bases for J; bases not matched to a gene: 18. This CDR3 region has 18 residues. The CDR3 DNA reads as TGTGCCAGCAGTCCCCGGGACAGAATTAAACAGGGTCACTATGGCTACACCTTC. The encoded protein is CASSPRDRIKQGHYGYTF.

This clonotype was found many times. The CDR3 region is CATSDRASYQPQHF. CDR3 coding DNA: TGTGCCACCAGTGATCGGGCCTCTTATCAGCCCCAGCATTTT. The rearrangement uses TRBV24-1 and TRBJ1-5, with D hard to call. The CDR3 has 14 residues. V was shortened by 3 bases and J by 5 bases, with 10 bases between the two germline ends. The germline CDR1 and CDR2 sequences are KGHDR and SFDVKD.

The chain has TRBV20-1 and TRBJ2-7; 10 bases align to TRBD2. The germline gives CDR1 DFQATT, CDR2 SNEGSKA (reference sequence). The CDR3 contains 15 residues. Losses at the gene ends were 1 base for V and 2 bases for J; bases not matched to a gene: 5. CDR3 in DNA: TGCAGTGCTAGAGGTTTACTAGCGGGACCCTACGAGCAGTACTTC. It encodes CSARGLLAGPYEQYF.

This clonotype has more than one count but fewer than ten. CDR3 loop: CASSLGSVEQYF. CDR3 in DNA: TGTGCCAGCAGCTTAGGTAGCGTTGAGCAGTACTTC. The J gene is TRBJ2-7, the V gene TRBV7-9, with D perhaps matching TRBD2 (5 bases). In germline, CDR1 is SEHNR, CDR2 FQNEAQ (reference sequence). This CDR3 region has 12 residues. V was trimmed by 1 base and J by 7 bases, leaving 8 bases between them.

This clonotype was observed many times. The chain carries TRBV6-2 or TRBV6-3 and TRBJ2-7; D remains ambiguous. The CDR3 consists of 14 residues. Germline lookup yields CDR1 MNHEY and CDR2 SVGEGT. V shed 0 bases and J shed 2 bases, with 8 bases lying between them. The CDR3 nucleotides read TGTGCCAGCAGTTACTCGTTGTCTCCCTACGAGCAGTACTTC. Translated, it gives CASSYSLSPYEQYF.

The CDR3, as DNA: TGCGCCAGCAGCTTGGGACTAGCCAGAGAGGCAGATACGCAGTATTTT. Translating it yields CASSLGLAREADTQYF. V and J are TRBV5-1 and TRBJ2-3, with TRBD2 matching over 7 bases. This CDR3 spans 16 amino acids. V shed 0 bases, J shed 4 bases, and the junction held 8 bases outside the gene matches. Germline CDR1 is SGHRS and CDR2 is YFSETQ.

This clonotype came up a few times. V and J are TRBV7-2 and TRBJ2-3; D could derive from TRBD1 or TRBD2 (5 bases each). V gave up 1 base and J gave up 2 bases, with 10 bases separating them. CDR3 length: 15 amino acids. The V gene's germline CDR1 is SGHTA and CDR2 FQGNSA. The CDR3 region is CASSLGGDATDTQYF. The DNA of the CDR3 is TGTGCCAGCAGCTTAGGTGGGGACGCCACAGATACGCAGTATTTT.

V gene TRBV21-1 combines with J gene TRBJ2-7; the table calls TRBD2, which could not be checked here. TRBV21-1 is designated a pseudogene. This CDR3 spans 14 amino acids. Here the CDR3 DNA reads TGTGCCAGCAGCTCCCTAGCGAGGGGCTACGAGCAGTACTTC. This codes for CASSSLARGYEQYF.

The J gene is TRBJ2-7, the V gene TRBV4-3; unclear D gene. CDR3 length: 15 residues. V shed 0 bases and J shed 4 bases, with 13 bases lying between them. Per the germline V gene, CDR1 is LGHNA and CDR2 is YSLEER. In DNA form, the CDR3 reads TGCGCCAGCAGCCAAGATCGGAACAATTTTTACGAGCAGTACTTC. Protein: CASSQDRNNFYEQYF.

This clonotype has ten or more counts. The rearrangement uses TRBV10-3 and TRBJ2-2; no clear D. The germline gives CDR1 ENHRY, CDR2 SYGVKD. V gave up 2 bases and J gave up 1 base, with 8 bases separating them. This CDR3 is built from 15 residues. The CDR3 DNA reads as TGTGCCATCAGTGAGCCGGACGGGAACACCGGGGAGCTGTTTTTT. As protein: CAISEPDGNTGELFF.

This clonotype was observed at least ten times. The gene calls are TRBV29-1 and TRBJ2-4; 7 bases match TRBD1. The CDR3 is made up of 11 amino acids. Germline V CDR1 and CDR2: SQVTM, ANQGSEA. Germline trimming cut 6 bases from V and 10 bases from J; bases unmatched to any gene: 6. The DNA of the CDR3 is TGCAGCGTCGAAACAGGGGAAATTCAGTACTTC. This codes for CSVETGEIQYF.

This clonotype has ten or more counts. J is TRBJ1-5 and V is TRBV20-1; possible D gene TRBD1, 6 bases. Germline V CDR1 and CDR2: DFQATT, SNEGSKA (reference sequence). The CDR3 contains 13 residues. V was trimmed by 4 bases and J by 9 bases, leaving 16 bases between them. CDR3 protein: CSAKTGRDWPQHF. The CDR3 DNA reads TGCAGTGCTAAGACAGGTCGCGATTGGCCCCAGCATTTT.

This clonotype was seen at least ten times. The chain is built from TRBV27 and TRBJ2-7; D is perhaps TRBD2 (5 bases). This CDR3 contains 12 residues. Trimming took off 10 bases at V and 6 bases at J, with 16 bases between the two ends. CDR1 and CDR2 (germline): MNHEY, SMNVEV (reference sequence). The CDR3 nucleotides read TGTGCCACCCGGATCGGAGGTGCCGAGCAGTACTTC. Protein sequence: CATRIGGAEQYF.

This clonotype was seen a handful of times. The rearrangement uses TRBV24-1 and TRBJ2-1; D uncertain. Germline CDR1 and CDR2: KGHDR and SFDVKD. The ends were cut back, 0 bases at V and 10 bases at J, with 12 bases in the middle. CDR3 length: 14 residues. Here the CDR3 DNA reads TGTGCCACCAGTGATTTGCCGGGCGCAGGCGAGCAGTTCTTC. This translates into CATSDLPGAGEQFF.

The sample holds a few counts of this clonotype. The rearrangement links TRBV15 to TRBJ2-5, with D unclear. Germline CDR1 LNHNV, CDR2 YYDKDF (reference sequence). This CDR3 comprises 12 residues. Trimming left V 1 base short and J 3 bases short, with 3 bases between. CDR3 sequence reads: CATSRGEETQYF. The CDR3 bases are TGTGCCACCAGCAGAGGGGAAGAGACCCAGTACTTC.

This clonotype was recorded many times. CDR3 loop: CASSRNSGYTDTQYF. CDR3 coding DNA: TGTGCCAGCAGCCGAAATAGCGGATACACAGATACGCAGTATTTT. The V gene is TRBV4-2, the J gene TRBJ2-3; D is possibly TRBD2 (6 bases). The CDR3 totals 15 residues. The germline CDR1 and CDR2 sequences are LGHNA and YNFKEQ. The ends were cut back, 4 bases at V and 2 bases at J, with 13 bases in the middle.

Here the CDR3 DNA reads TGTGCCAGTAGTCCGGCGGCCCAAGAGACCCAGTACTTC. Protein sequence: CASSPAAQETQYF. This chain links TRBV19 with TRBJ2-5; D ambiguous. Germline V lookup: CDR1 LNHDA, CDR2 SQIVND (reference sequence). Trimming cost V 5 bases and J 1 base, with 8 bases left between them. The CDR3 loop spans 13 amino acids.

Many counts were recorded for this clonotype. V usage is TRBV12-3 or TRBV12-4 and J usage is TRBJ2-1; 11 bases are a match to TRBD2. This CDR3 contains 14 residues. J was trimmed by 7 bases and V by 5 bases; bases with no gene match: 4. The CDR3 DNA reads TGTGCCAGCAGTGGGACTAGCGGACGTAATGAGCAGTTCTTC. Translating it yields CASSGTSGRNEQFF.

The chain carries TRBV12-3 or TRBV12-4 and TRBJ2-2, with 12 bases that match TRBD2. V lost 3 bases to trimming and J lost 7 bases; unmatched junction nucleotides: 6. The CDR3 loop spans 16 amino acids. As DNA, the CDR3 is TGTGCCAGCAGTTTGGTCTGGACTAGCGGGATCGGGGAGCTGTTTTTT. This codes for CASSLVWTSGIGELFF.